This record covers a single T cell receptor beta chain. Its antigen is unidentified. Losses at the gene ends were 3 bases for V and 4 bases for J; bases not matched to a gene: 9. This CDR3 has 15 amino acids. The germline V gene encodes CDR1 DFQATT and CDR2 SNEGSKA (reference sequence). This entry is derived from a study of blood T cells in healthy people across ages. For the second PCR, which ran for about 7 to 11 cycles, a sample-barcoded 5' primer and a J-beta primer mix were used. TCRdb re-derived calls from the 5' RACE reads in MiXCR, one entry per CDR3 protein. The sample includes about 780,000 distinct CDR3 sequences, less than 60% of them seen just once. Findings and limits, study-wide: Considered underestimates were the diversity estimates obtained from one million T cells. Donor CMV infection status was unknown, possibly confounding age-related changes in expanded clonotypes. Naive T cell percentage showed a strong correlation with the diversity of TCR beta. Leaving the PBMCs unsorted stopped any conclusive comparison of naive versus antigen-experienced cells.

The sequence came from a man older than 75 in good health. The source material was blood. The V gene is TRBV20-1, the J gene TRBJ1-3, with 7 nucleotides matching TRBD1. The CDR3 region is CSASPMTGPGNTIYF. The DNA for the CDR3 is TGCAGTGCTAGTCCCATGACAGGGCCAGGAAACACCATATATTTT.